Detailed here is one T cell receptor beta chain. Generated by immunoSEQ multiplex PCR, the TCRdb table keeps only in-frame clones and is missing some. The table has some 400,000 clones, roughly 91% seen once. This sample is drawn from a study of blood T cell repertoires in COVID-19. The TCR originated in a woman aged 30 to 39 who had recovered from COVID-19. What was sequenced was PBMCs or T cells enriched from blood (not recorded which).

The CDR3 nucleotides are TGTGCCAGTAGTATGCTTTTGACAGGGACCTACGAGCAGTACTTC. It encodes CASSMLLTGTYEQYF. V usage is TRBV19 and J usage is TRBJ2-7, with 7 bases aligning to TRBD1. J was trimmed by 2 bases and V by 3 bases; bases with no gene match: 7. This CDR3 is 15 amino acids long. Germline V lookup: CDR1 LNHDA, CDR2 SQIVND (reference sequence).